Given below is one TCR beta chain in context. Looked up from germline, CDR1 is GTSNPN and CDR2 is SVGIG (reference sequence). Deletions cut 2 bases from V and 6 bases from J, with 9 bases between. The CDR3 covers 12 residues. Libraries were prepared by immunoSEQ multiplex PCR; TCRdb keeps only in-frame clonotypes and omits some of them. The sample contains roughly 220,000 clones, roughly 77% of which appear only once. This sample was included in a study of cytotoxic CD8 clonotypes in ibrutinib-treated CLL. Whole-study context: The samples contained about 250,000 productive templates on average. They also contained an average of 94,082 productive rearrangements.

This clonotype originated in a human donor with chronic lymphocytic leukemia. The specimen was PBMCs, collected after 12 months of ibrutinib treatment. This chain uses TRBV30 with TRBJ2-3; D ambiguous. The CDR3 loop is CAWSSLPDTQYF. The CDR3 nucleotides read TGTGCCTGGAGTTCTCTCCCCGATACGCAGTATTTT.